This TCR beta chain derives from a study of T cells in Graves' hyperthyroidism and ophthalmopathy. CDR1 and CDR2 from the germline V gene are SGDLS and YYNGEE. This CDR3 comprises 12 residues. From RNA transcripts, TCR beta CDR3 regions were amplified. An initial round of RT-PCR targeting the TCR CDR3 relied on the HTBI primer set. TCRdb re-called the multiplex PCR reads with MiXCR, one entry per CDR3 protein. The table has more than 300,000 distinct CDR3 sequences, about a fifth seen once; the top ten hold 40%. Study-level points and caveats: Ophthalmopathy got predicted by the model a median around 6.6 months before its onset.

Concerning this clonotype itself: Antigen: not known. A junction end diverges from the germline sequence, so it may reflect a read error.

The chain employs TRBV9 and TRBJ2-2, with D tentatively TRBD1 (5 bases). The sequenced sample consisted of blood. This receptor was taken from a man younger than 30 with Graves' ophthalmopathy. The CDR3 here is CASSVDEGELFF. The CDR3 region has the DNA TGTGCCAGCAGCGTAGACGAAGGGGAACTGTTTTTT.